This T cell receptor (beta chain) was identified in a study of post-analysis software for immune sequencing data. Comment on this clonotype: The antigen is not known.

Whole-study findings and limits: Five or six TRBV segments were more frequent in patients than controls; TRBV5-6, TRBV5-1 and TRBV20-1 belonged to this group.

The junction had 8 bases not matched to a gene; V was cut back by 8 bases and J by 0 bases. The V gene's germline CDR1 is SEHNR and CDR2 FQNEAQ (reference sequence). This CDR3 has 15 amino acids. Included in the TCR beta cDNA libraries were unique molecular identifiers. MiXCR was run by TCRdb on the PCR reads, yielding one entry per CDR3 protein. Here the sample spans hundreds of thousands of distinct CDR3 sequences, approximately 60% being singletons. The chain couples TRBV7-9 to TRBJ2-3; 7 nucleotides line up with TRBD1. Sequencing input: blood. The sequence was collected from a girl under 10 years old with multiple sclerosis. The CDR3 spells CASSLGTDSTDTQYF. CDR3 coding DNA: TGTGCCAGCTCACTTGGGACAGACAGCACAGATACGCAGTATTTT.